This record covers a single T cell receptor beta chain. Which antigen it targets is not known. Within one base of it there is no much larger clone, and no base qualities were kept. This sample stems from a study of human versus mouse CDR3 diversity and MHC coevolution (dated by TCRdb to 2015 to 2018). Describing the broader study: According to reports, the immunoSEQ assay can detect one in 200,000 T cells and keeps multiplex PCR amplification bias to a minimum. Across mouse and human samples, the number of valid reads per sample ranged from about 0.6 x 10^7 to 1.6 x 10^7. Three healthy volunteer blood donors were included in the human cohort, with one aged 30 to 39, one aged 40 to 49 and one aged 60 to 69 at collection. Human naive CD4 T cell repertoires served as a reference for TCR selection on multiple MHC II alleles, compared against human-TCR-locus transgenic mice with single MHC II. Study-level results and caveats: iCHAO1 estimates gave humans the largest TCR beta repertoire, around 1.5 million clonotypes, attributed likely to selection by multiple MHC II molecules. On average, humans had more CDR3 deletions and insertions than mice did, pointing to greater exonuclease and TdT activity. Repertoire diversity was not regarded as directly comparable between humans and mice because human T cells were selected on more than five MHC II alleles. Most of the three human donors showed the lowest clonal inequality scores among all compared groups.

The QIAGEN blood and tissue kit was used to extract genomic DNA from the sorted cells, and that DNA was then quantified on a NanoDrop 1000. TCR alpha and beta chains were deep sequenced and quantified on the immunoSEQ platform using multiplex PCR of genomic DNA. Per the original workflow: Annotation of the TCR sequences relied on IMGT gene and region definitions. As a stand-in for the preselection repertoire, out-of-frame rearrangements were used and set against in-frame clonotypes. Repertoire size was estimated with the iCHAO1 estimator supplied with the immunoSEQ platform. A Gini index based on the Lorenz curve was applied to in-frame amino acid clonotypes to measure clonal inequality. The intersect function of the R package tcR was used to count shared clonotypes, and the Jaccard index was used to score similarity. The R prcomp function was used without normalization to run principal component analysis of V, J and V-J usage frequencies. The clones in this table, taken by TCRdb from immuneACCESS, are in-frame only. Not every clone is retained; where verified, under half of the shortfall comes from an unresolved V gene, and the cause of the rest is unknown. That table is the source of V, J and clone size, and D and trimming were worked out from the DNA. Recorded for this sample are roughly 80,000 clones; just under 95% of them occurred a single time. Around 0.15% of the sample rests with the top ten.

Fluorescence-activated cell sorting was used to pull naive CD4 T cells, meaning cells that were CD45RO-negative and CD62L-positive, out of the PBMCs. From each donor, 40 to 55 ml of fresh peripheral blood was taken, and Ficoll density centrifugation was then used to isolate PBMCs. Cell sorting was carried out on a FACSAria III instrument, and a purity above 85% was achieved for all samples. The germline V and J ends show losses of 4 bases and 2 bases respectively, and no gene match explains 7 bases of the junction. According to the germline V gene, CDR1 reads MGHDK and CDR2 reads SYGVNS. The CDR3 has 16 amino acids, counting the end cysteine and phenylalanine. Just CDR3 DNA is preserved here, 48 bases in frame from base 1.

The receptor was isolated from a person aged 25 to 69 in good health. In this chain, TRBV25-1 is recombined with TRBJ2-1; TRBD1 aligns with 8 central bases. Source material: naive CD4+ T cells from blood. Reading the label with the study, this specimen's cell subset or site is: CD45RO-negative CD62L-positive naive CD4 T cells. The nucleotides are TGTGCCAGCAGTGGTAAGGACAGGGCACCCTACAATGAGCAGTTCTTC. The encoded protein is CASSGKDRAPYNEQFF.